These 5 T cell receptor beta chains originate from one sample sequenced in a study of PD-1 blockade in classical Hodgkin lymphoma. Profiling relied on immunoSEQ multiplex PCR, and the TCRdb table lists in-frame clones only, not all of them. This repertoire shows over 35,000 clones, 80% to 90% found once; its top ten account for 9%. Every patient relapsed after autologous stem cell transplantation, and brentuximab vedotin exposure varied. The sample here was peripheral blood mononuclear cells (PBMCs), taken at baseline. The receptors originated from a human donor with classical Hodgkin lymphoma.

A few counts support this clone. The V gene is TRBV5-4, the J gene TRBJ2-7; unclear D gene. V was shortened by 1 base and J by 2 bases, with 10 bases between the two germline ends. Germline V gene sequence: CDR1 SGHNT, CDR2 YYREEE (reference sequence). The CDR3 extends over 14 amino acids. The CDR3 DNA reads TGTGCCAGCAGCTTGAGGCTATCACCCTACGAGCAGTACTTC. This translates into CASSLRLSPYEQYF.

The chain links TRBV29-1 to TRBJ1-2; D is unclear. This CDR3 has 13 residues. Trimming removed 7 bases at V and 4 bases at J, with 16 bases between. Per germline, CDR1 SQVTM and CDR2 ANQGSEA. The CDR3 here is CSAPGRQPYGYTF. CDR3 sequence (DNA): TGCAGCGCCCCCGGCCGGCAGCCCTATGGCTACACCTTC.

V usage is TRBV6-1 and J usage is TRBJ1-5, with 8 bases matching TRBD1. Germline loops: CDR1 MNHNS, CDR2 SASEGT. With 0 bases clipped from V and 7 bases from J, the junction kept 5 bases outside the gene matches. This CDR3 comprises 15 residues. CDR3 protein: CASSEADRGWQPQHF. In DNA form, the CDR3 reads TGTGCCAGCAGTGAAGCCGACAGGGGCTGGCAGCCCCAGCATTTT.

The rearrangement uses TRBV6-5 and TRBJ1-5; TRBD1 agrees at 10 bases. This CDR3 has 16 amino acids. Germline trimming cut 0 bases from V and 5 bases from J; bases unmatched to any gene: 4. Germline V lookup: CDR1 MNHEY, CDR2 SVGAGI. Written as DNA, the CDR3 is TGTGCCAGCAGTTACTCCGGGACAGGGGACCATCAGCCCCAGCATTTT. It translates to CASSYSGTGDHQPQHF.

The chain carries TRBV18 and TRBJ1-3; 8 positions agree with TRBD1. Trimming took 8 bases from V and 2 from J; bases not matched to a gene: 8. This CDR3 is built from 15 residues. Germline CDR1 KGHSH, CDR2 LQKENI. The CDR3 loop reads CASETQTGAGNTIYF. CDR3 in DNA: TGTGCCAGCGAGACTCAGACAGGGGCTGGAAACACCATATATTTT.